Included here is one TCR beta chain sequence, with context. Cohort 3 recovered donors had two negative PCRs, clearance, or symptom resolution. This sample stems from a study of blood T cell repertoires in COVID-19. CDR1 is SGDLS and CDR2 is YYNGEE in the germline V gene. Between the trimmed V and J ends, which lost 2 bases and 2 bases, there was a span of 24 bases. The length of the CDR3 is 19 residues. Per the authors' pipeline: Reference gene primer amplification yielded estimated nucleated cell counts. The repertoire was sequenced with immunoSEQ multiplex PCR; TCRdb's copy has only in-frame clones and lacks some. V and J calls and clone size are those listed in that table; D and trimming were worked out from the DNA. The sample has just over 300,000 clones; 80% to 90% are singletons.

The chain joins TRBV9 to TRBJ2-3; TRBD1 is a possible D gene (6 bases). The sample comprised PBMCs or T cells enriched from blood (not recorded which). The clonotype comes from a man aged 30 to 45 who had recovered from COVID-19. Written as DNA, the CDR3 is TGTGCCAGCAGCGTCAACAGGGATGGGCACTCAGATTACACAGATACGCAGTATTTT. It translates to CASSVNRDGHSDYTDTQYF.